This T cell receptor beta chain was found in a study of shared clonotypes between healthy human individuals. Study in general: There were three CD4 naive, three CD4 memory, two CD8 naive and one CD8 memory plates per donor. General study results and limits: Some naive CD4 clonotypes, roughly 4.7%, turned up in common across four donors.

To note about this clone: Its antigen is not known.

The germline gives CDR1 MNHNS, CDR2 SASEGT. The CDR3 loop spans 16 amino acids. V was pared by 2 bases and J by 2 bases, with 4 bases of the junction left unmatched. The authors split each subset's genomic DNA evenly across several immunoSEQ plates. The repertoire was sequenced with immunoSEQ multiplex PCR; TCRdb's copy has only in-frame clones and lacks some. The data show around 2.3 million clones, approximately 96% seen once. This chain connects TRBV6-1 to TRBJ2-4; 9 bases fit TRBD1. This TCR derives from a man younger than 35 in good health. Sample: naive CD4+ T cells sorted from blood. Documented subset: CD45RA+ positively selected. CDR3 region: CASSERGQGTKNIQYF. CDR3 DNA sequence: TGTGCCAGCAGTGAACGGGGACAGGGTACCAAAAACATTCAGTACTTC.